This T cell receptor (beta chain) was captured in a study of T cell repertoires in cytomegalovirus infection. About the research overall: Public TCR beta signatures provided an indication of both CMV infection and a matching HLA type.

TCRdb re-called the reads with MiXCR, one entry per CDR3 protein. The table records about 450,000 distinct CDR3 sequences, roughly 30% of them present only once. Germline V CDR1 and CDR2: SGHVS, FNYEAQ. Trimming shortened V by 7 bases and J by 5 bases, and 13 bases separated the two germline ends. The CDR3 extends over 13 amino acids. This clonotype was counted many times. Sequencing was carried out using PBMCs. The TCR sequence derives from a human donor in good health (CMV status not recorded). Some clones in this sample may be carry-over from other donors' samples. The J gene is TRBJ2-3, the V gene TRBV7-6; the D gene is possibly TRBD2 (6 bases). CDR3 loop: CASTRGGVDTQYF. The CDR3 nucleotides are TGTGCCAGCACCCGAGGCGGGGTAGATACGCAGTATTTT.